This T cell receptor (beta chain) was sequenced for a study of cytomegalovirus exposure and HLA in healthy donors. This CDR3 region has 13 residues. CDR1 is MRHNA and CDR2 is SNTAGT in the germline V gene. Trimming cost V 6 bases and J 10 bases, with 18 bases left between them. A multiplex PCR was run with 60 Vbeta primers and 13 Jbeta primers. Assay: immunoSEQ multiplex PCR; the TCRdb copy retains only in-frame clones and omits some. The table shows more than 140,000 clones, with 64% occurring only once. The sequence came from a woman aged 25 to 39 in good health and CMV-seropositive. The gene calls are TRBV6-4 and TRBJ1-1; D is possibly TRBD1 (5 bases). The specimen sequenced was PBMCs. The CDR3: CASSPSGPGGAFF. CDR3 DNA sequence: TGTGCCAGCAGCCCTTCGGGGCCGGGGGGAGCTTTCTTT.